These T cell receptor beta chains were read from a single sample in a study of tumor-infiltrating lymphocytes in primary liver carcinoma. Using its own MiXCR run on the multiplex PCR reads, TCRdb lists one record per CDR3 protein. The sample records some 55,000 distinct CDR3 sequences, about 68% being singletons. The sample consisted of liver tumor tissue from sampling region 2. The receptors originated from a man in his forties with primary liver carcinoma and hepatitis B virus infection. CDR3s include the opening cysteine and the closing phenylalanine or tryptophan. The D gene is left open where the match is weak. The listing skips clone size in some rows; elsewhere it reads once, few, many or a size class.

CASSQDHAPDFQVTQYF,TGTGCTAGCAGCCAAGACCACGCCCCGGACTTCCAAGTGACCCAGTACTTC,TRBV14,TRBJ2-5,NA,NA
CGVEGISQGGPSYGYTF,TGCGGCGTTGAAGGGATCTCGCAGGGGGGACCTAGCTATGGCTACACCTTC,TRBV29-1,TRBJ1-2,TRBD1,NA
CAISVRILAGLSTDTRYF,TGCGCCATCAGTGTGCGGATTTTAGCGGGACTTAGCACAGATACGCGGTATTTT,TRBV10-3,TRBJ2-3,TRBD2,NA
CASRIIAGPRELFF,TGTGCCAGCAGAATAATAGCGGGACCCAGGGAGCTATTTTTT,TRBV6-5,TRBJ2-2,TRBD2,NA
CANSEETSGATEQFF,TGTGCCAACAGTGAAGAGACTAGTGGAGCGACGGAGCAGTTCTTC,TRBV6-1,TRBJ2-1,NA,NA
CASSLGKRTGELFF,TGTGCCAGCAGCTTAGGGAAACGGACCGGGGAGCTGTTTTTT,TRBV11-2,TRBJ2-2,NA,NA
CASSQERSGGGGTQYF,TGTGCCAGCAGCCAAGAAAGGTCGGGGGGAGGAGGGACCCAGTACTTC,TRBV4-2,TRBJ2-5,TRBD2,many
CASNFPGQGAIGYTF,TGTGCCAGCAACTTTCCGGGACAGGGGGCAATTGGCTACACCTTC,TRBV28,TRBJ1-2,TRBD1,NA
CASSPNDPLQMARSTDTQYF,TGTGCCAGCAGCCCCAATGACCCCTTGCAGATGGCGAGAAGCACAGATACGCAGTATTTT,TRBV11-2,TRBJ2-3,NA,NA
CASSLEGALGYKHYF,TGTGCCAGCAGCTTGGAGGGGGCGCTTGGCTACAAGCATTACTTC,TRBV5-4,TRBJ2-7,TRBD1,once
CASSLPYTEEYSPLHF,TGTGCCAGCAGTTTACCCTACACGGAAGAGTATTCACCCCTCCACTTT,TRBV27,TRBJ1-6,NA,NA
CASSLVLAENSYEQYF,TGTGCCAGCAGCTTAGTACTGGCGGAAAATTCCTACGAGCAGTACTTC,TRBV7-8,TRBJ2-7,NA,NA
CATSDTSPRTAGDYGYTF,TGTGCCACCAGTGATACAAGCCCCCGAACAGCCGGGGACTATGGCTACACCTTC,TRBV24-1,TRBJ1-2,NA,NA
CASSLKASGNSYNEQFF,TGTGCCAGCAGCTTAAAGGCTAGCGGGAACTCCTACAATGAGCAGTTCTTC,TRBV12-3/TRBV12-4,TRBJ2-1,TRBD2,NA
CASSPDSRTQYF,TGTGCCAGCAGCCCTGACAGTAGGACCCAGTACTTC,TRBV9,TRBJ2-5,NA,few
CASSLAGNTGKLFF,TGTGCCAGCAGTCTAGCGGGGAACACCGGGAAGCTGTTTTTT,TRBV6-5,TRBJ2-2,TRBD2,NA
CASTAAGQGVFGYTF,TGTGCCAGTACCGCGGCGGGACAGGGGGTGTTCGGCTACACCTTC,TRBV19,TRBJ1-2,TRBD1,few
CASSYGSWEGNSPPHF,TGTGCCAGCAGTTACGGCTCCTGGGAAGGCAATTCACCCCCCCACTTT,TRBV6-6,TRBJ1-6,NA,NA
CASSISGPGAGNTIYF,TGTGCCAGCAGTATATCCGGGCCTGGCGCTGGAAACACCATATATTTT,TRBV6-5,TRBJ1-3,NA,many
CSIGTGDYEQYF,TGCAGCATCGGGACTGGGGACTACGAGCAGTACTTC,TRBV29-1,TRBJ2-7,NA,NA
CASRLANPISLNEQYF,TGTGCCAGCAGACTAGCCAACCCGATTTCTCTGAATGAGCAGTACTTC,TRBV28,TRBJ2-7,NA,NA
CASSTQRDRGIFNTEAFF,TGTGCCAGCAGCACTCAACGGGACAGGGGAATATTCAACACTGAAGCTTTCTTT,TRBV4-2,TRBJ1-1,TRBD1,NA
CAIMGSVAAPKETQYF,TGTGCTATCATGGGATCGGTAGCGGCCCCCAAAGAGACCCAGTACTTC,TRBV12-3/TRBV12-4,TRBJ2-5,NA,once
CASGLGLAGEVDNEQFF,TGTGCCAGCGGCCTGGGACTAGCGGGAGAAGTTGATAACGAGCAGTTCTTC,TRBV11-1,TRBJ2-1,TRBD2,NA
CASSPRGGQGGTDTQYF,TGTGCCAGCAGCCCCAGGGGGGGACAGGGAGGCACAGATACGCAGTATTTT,TRBV5-5,TRBJ2-3,TRBD1,NA
CASSYSGGLAAYEQFF,TGTGCCAGCAGTTATAGCGGCGGTCTAGCGGCATATGAGCAGTTCTTC,TRBV6-5,TRBJ2-1,TRBD2,medium-sized
CASSPSGSEAFF,TGCGCCAGCAGCCCTTCCGGGAGTGAAGCTTTCTTT,TRBV4-1,TRBJ1-1,NA,many
CASGGPLNEQFF,TGTGCCAGTGGGGGCCCGTTGAATGAGCAGTTCTTC,TRBV28,TRBJ2-1,NA,many
CASSSPGENNEQFF,TGTGCCAGCAGCTCCCCCGGGGAGAACAATGAGCAGTTCTTC,TRBV7-9,TRBJ2-1,NA,NA
CASSATGSTDAQYF,TGTGCCAGCAGTGCGACAGGGTCCACAGATGCGCAGTATTTT,TRBV6-1,TRBJ2-3,TRBD1,NA
CASSHMGHPSGRGEQFF,TGTGCCAGCAGCCATATGGGACACCCAAGCGGGAGAGGTGAGCAGTTCTTC,TRBV11-2,TRBJ2-1,TRBD2,NA
CASSPIDRGSFEQYF,TGTGCCAGTAGCCCCATAGACAGGGGCAGCTTCGAGCAGTACTTC,TRBV14,TRBJ2-7,TRBD1,NA
CASSFINTQYF,TGTGCCAGCAGTTTCATAAATACGCAGTATTTC,TRBV6-2/TRBV6-3,TRBJ2-3,NA,NA
CATCMQSGRGEKLFF,TGTGCCACCTGTATGCAGTCTGGACGGGGTGAAAAACTGTTTTTT,TRBV19,TRBJ1-4,NA,few
CACRGLAGPNEQFF,TGTGCCTGCCGTGGACTAGCGGGTCCCAATGAGCAGTTCTTC,TRBV12-3/TRBV12-4,TRBJ2-1,TRBD2,NA
CASVLVAGWVDEQYF,TGTGCCAGCGTCCTAGTAGCGGGCTGGGTCGACGAGCAGTACTTC,TRBV6-1,TRBJ2-7,TRBD2,many
CASRLRQGEAGELFF,TGTGCCAGCAGACTGAGACAGGGAGAAGCCGGGGAGCTGTTTTTT,TRBV4-1,TRBJ2-2,TRBD1,NA
CAGSGGAGLETQYF,TGTGCCGGCAGTGGAGGTGCAGGTCTGGAGACCCAGTACTTC,TRBV6-1,TRBJ2-5,NA,NA
CASSLDSGLVKNIQYF,TGTGCTAGCAGCTTGGATTCGGGGCTAGTCAAAAACATTCAGTACTTC,TRBV11-2,TRBJ2-4,NA,NA
CASSLDRGSGGWKLFF,TGTGCCAGCAGCTTGGACAGGGGTTCGGGTGGATGGAAACTGTTTTTT,TRBV11-2,TRBJ1-4,TRBD1,medium-sized
CVSSLAGGAEAFF,TGTGTCAGTAGCTTAGCAGGGGGGGCTGAAGCTTTCTTT,TRBV11-2,TRBJ1-1,TRBD1,NA
CANRRYSSYNEQFF,TGTGCCAACAGACGGTACTCCTCCTACAATGAGCAGTTCTTC,TRBV6-1,TRBJ2-1,NA,NA
CASSQGGLAGGVEGTDTQYF,TGTGCCAGCAGCCAGGGCGGGTTAGCGGGAGGGGTCGAGGGGACAGATACGCAGTATTTT,TRBV4-2,TRBJ2-3,TRBD2,NA
CASSFRWLAGYTGELFF,TGTGCCAGCAGCTTTCGGTGGCTAGCGGGTTACACCGGGGAGCTGTTTTTT,TRBV5-6,TRBJ2-2,TRBD2,many
CASRVSLSPWEAQYF,TGTGCCAGTCGTGTCTCCTTAAGTCCGTGGGAGGCCCAGTACTTC,TRBV28,TRBJ2-5,NA,NA
CASSPRPPGTYNEQFF,TGTGCCAGCTCACCACGGCCTCCGGGGACCTACAATGAGCAGTTCTTC,TRBV18,TRBJ2-1,NA,NA
CDSRGDTSYEQYF,TGTGACAGTAGGGGGGATACATCCTACGAGCAGTACTTT,TRBV7-8,TRBJ2-7,NA,NA
CASSELRGETDTQYF,TGTGCCAGCAGTGAACTAAGGGGAGAGACAGATACGCAGTATTTT,TRBV6-1,TRBJ2-3,NA,NA
CASSLGRQETQYF,TGTGCCAGCAGTTTGGGCCGTCAAGAGACCCAGTACTTC,TRBV12-3/TRBV12-4,TRBJ2-5,NA,many
CASSQDQGSTGEPFF,TGCGCCAGCAGCCAAGACCAGGGGAGCACCGGGGAGCCGTTTTTT,TRBV4-1,TRBJ2-2,NA,NA
CSAPTGTGYNEQFF,TGCAGTGCGCCGACCGGGACAGGGTACAATGAGCAGTTCTTC,TRBV20-1,TRBJ2-1,TRBD1,few
CASSLVSTGNTDTQYF,TGTGCCAGCAGCTTAGTCTCGACAGGGAACACAGATACGCAGTATTTT,TRBV7-8,TRBJ2-3,TRBD1,many
CASSRTRGAQHQHF,TGTGCCAGCAGTAGGACAAGGGGGGCTCAGCACCAGCATTTT,TRBV6-5,TRBJ1-5,NA,NA
CASRTAGGAPLQHF,TGTGCCAGCAGGACAGCCGGGGGGGCACCGCTCCAGCATTTT,TRBV6-6,TRBJ1-5,NA,NA
CASSPGQIVSGANVLTF,TGCGCCAGCAGCCCGGGACAAATCGTCTCTGGGGCCAACGTCCTGACTTTC,TRBV4-1,TRBJ2-6,NA,many
CASKSSPTGGLYEQYF,TGTGCCAGCAAATCCTCCCCCACCGGAGGGCTTTATGAGCAGTACTTC,TRBV11-2,TRBJ2-7,NA,NA
CSASSGVYEQYF,TGCAGTGCTAGTTCGGGAGTCTACGAGCAGTACTTC,TRBV20-1,TRBJ2-7,NA,once